This T cell receptor (beta chain) came from a study of blood T cells in healthy people across ages. Whole-study findings and limits: TCR beta diversity was tightly associated with the proportion of naive T cells.

A sample-barcoded 5' primer and a J-beta primer mix were used in a second PCR of roughly 7 to 11 cycles. Each CDR3 protein gets one entry after TCRdb re-called the 5' RACE reads with MiXCR. There are about 1 million distinct CDR3 sequences in the sample; 35% to 55% occur only once, and over 15% lies in the top ten. The CDR3 extends over 14 amino acids. Trimming cost V 2 bases and J 3 bases, with 10 bases left between them. This clonotype was picked up a small number of times. What it binds is not known. Aged roughly 6 to 100, donors were systemically healthy Caucasians from Russia. PBMCs, at least 7 million per sample, were isolated.

Sequenced: blood. This chain connects TRBV12-3 or TRBV12-4 to TRBJ1-2; TRBD1 is a possible D gene (5 bases). The sequence was obtained from a woman in her fifties or sixties in good health. The CDR3 protein is CASSLWQGDYGYTF. In DNA, the CDR3 is TGTGCCAGCAGTTTATGGCAGGGTGACTATGGCTACACCTTC.